This T cell receptor (beta chain) was sequenced for a study of human T cells and chemical hapten exposure. On the study more broadly: Per-sample TCR yields varied mainly from small pooled library volume differences.

About this clonotype itself: Its antigen is currently unknown.

Time point described: patch test 1, 2 weeks after DPC sensitization. Described treatment: therapeutic diphenylcyclopropenone sensitization with weekly scalp DPC. TCRdb reprocessed the RACE reads with MiXCR, giving one entry per CDR3 protein. Of around 50,000 distinct CDR3 sequences in the sample, 9.3% were seen once. Trimming pared 3 bases from V and 6 bases from J, leaving 6 bases between. The V gene's germline CDR1 is SGHVS and CDR2 FQNEAQ. The CDR3 contains 11 residues. Broader study findings: With alopecia, donors may have immune responses unlike healthy people's.

The sequencing used whole blood, collected in connection with sensitization to the hapten diphenylcyclopropenone (DPC). V usage is TRBV7-8 and J usage is TRBJ2-7; D unresolved. This clonotype originated in a woman aged 40 to 50 with alopecia areata. Some clones in this sample may be carry-over from other donors' samples. The CDR3 loop is CASSLSGEQYF. For the CDR3, the DNA is TGTGCCAGCAGCTTGTCAGGCGAGCAGTACTTC.